These 12 T cell receptor beta chains came from one sample sequenced in a study of chemoradiotherapy in HPV16-positive cancers. This table comes from immunoSEQ multiplex PCR, and its TCRdb copy is limited to in-frame clones, with some not included. Of thousands of clones listed, around 78% are singletons. The material sequenced was tumor tissue, taken from a patient who underwent chemoradiotherapy. The receptors derive from a human donor with HPV-associated anogenital cancer.

The chain combines TRBV7-8 with TRBJ2-1, with D perhaps TRBD1 (5 bases). Per germline, CDR1 SGHVS and CDR2 FQNEAQ. The CDR3 consists of 16 residues. V gave up 5 bases and J gave up 8 bases, with 22 bases separating them. The CDR3 DNA sequence: TGTGCCAGCAGCCAGAGTAGGGGTATAGGTTTGGATGAGCAGTTCTTC. This sequence encodes CASSQSRGIGLDEQFF.

The chain uses TRBV7-9 and TRBJ2-1; unclear D gene. This CDR3 has 13 residues. V shed 4 bases and J shed 10 bases, with 14 bases lying between them. The germline V gene encodes CDR1 SEHNR and CDR2 FQNEAQ (reference sequence). The CDR3, as DNA: TGTGCCAGCAGCTCCCAGTCGAGGTGGGAGCAGTTCTTC. Its protein product is CASSSQSRWEQFF.

DNA for the CDR3: TGTGCCAGCAGCTTAGGACCCAGTCACTCTGGGGCCAACGTCCTGACTTTC. The encoded protein is CASSLGPSHSGANVLTF. V gene TRBV11-2 combines with J gene TRBJ2-6; D uncertain. Trimming stripped 1 base from V and 0 bases from J, with 10 bases between. The germline CDR1 and CDR2 sequences are SGHAT and FQNNGV. This CDR3 comprises 17 residues. Using reference TRBV11-2 and TRBJ2-6 for the parts outside the CDR3, the full variable domain is EAGVAQSPRYKIIEKRQSVAFWCNPISGHATLYWYQQILGQGPKLLIQFQNNGVVDDSQLPKDRFSAERLKGVDSTLKIQPAKLEDSAVYLCASSLGPSHSGANVLTFGAGSRLTVL.

The rearrangement uses TRBV9 and TRBJ1-6, with a possible D match to TRBD1 (6 bases). CDR3 length equals 14 residues. Trimming cost V 3 bases and J 8 bases, with 12 bases left between them. Germline V gene lookup returns CDR1 SGDLS and CDR2 YYNGEE. The CDR3 nucleotides are TGTGCCAGCAGCGCAGGAGGACAGTATTCACCCCTCCACTTT. Translation gives CASSAGGQYSPLHF. Complete variable domain (other parts from reference TRBV9 and TRBJ1-6): DSGVTQTPKHLITATGQRVTLRCSPRSGDLSVYWYQQSLDQGLQFLIQYYNGEERAKGNILERFSAQQFPDLHSELNLSSLELGDSALYFCASSAGGQYSPLHFGNGTRLTVT.

The rearrangement joins TRBV28 to TRBJ1-2; 8 nucleotides match TRBD1. Germline lookup yields CDR1 MDHEN and CDR2 SYDVKM. This CDR3 has 17 amino acids. V lost 5 bases to trimming and J lost 4 bases; unmatched junction nucleotides: 15. The CDR3 DNA follows: TGTGCCAGCAGTCCTGAGGGCAGGGGGCGCTTAGGCTATGGCTACACCTTC. Encoded protein: CASSPEGRGRLGYGYTF.

J is TRBJ1-5 and V is TRBV5-4, with a possible D match to TRBD1 (6 bases). The CDR3 contains 13 residues. V shed 2 bases and J shed 7 bases, with 10 bases lying between them. Germline-derived CDR1 and CDR2 are SGHNT and YYREEE (reference sequence). CDR3 protein: CASSFDGQQPQHF. CDR3 DNA: TGTGCCAGCAGCTTCGACGGACAGCAGCCCCAGCATTTT.

About this clone: Relative to the germline gene, one junction end is altered; a read error may explain this. Other DNA sequences of this sample code for an identical CDR3. This chain links TRBV19 with TRBJ2-7; a possible D gene is TRBD2 (5 bases). This CDR3 comprises 13 residues. In germline, CDR1 is LNHDA, CDR2 SQIVND (reference sequence). CDR3 protein: CASSGGFGYEQYF. The CDR3 DNA sequence: TGTGCCAGTTCCGGAGGTTTCGGCTACGAGCAGTATTTC.

This clone has a handful of counts. This chain uses TRBV7-8 with TRBJ1-3, with 9 bases that match TRBD1. With V trimmed by 5 bases and J by 3 bases, 5 bases remained unmatched. CDR1 and CDR2 (germline): SGHVS, FQNEAQ. This CDR3 has 15 residues. CDR3 sequence reads: CASSPQGASGNTIYF. The CDR3 DNA reads as TGTGCCAGCAGCCCACAGGGGGCAAGTGGAAACACCATATATTTT. Full variable domain (missing parts from reference TRBV7-8 and TRBJ1-3): GAGVSQSPRYKVAKRGQDVALRCDPISGHVSLFWYQQALGQGPEFLTYFQNEAQLDKSGLPSDRFFAERPEGSVSTLKIQRTQQEDSAVYLCASSPQGASGNTIYFGEGSWLTVV.

The chain is built from TRBV7-2 and TRBJ1-2; D is uncertain. V was cut by 5 bases and J by 4 bases, with 8 bases left in between. The CDR3 runs to 12 residues. Germline V gene data show CDR1 as SGHTA and CDR2 as FQGNSA. CDR3 DNA: TGTGCCAGCAGCCCCAGGCTCTATGGCTACACCTTC. It encodes CASSPRLYGYTF.

The chain links TRBV30 to TRBJ1-4; D is undetermined. The CDR3 spans 11 residues. Trimming removed 3 bases at V and 4 bases at J, with 3 bases between. The germline CDR1 and CDR2 sequences are GTSNPN and SVGIG (reference sequence). CDR3 DNA: TGTGCCTGGAGGGGTAATGAAAAACTGTTTTTT. Amino acid sequence: CAWRGNEKLFF.

The chain is built from TRBV7-2 and TRBJ2-1, with D hard to call. From germline, CDR1 is SGHTA and CDR2 FQGNSA. V was trimmed by 5 bases and J by 6 bases, leaving 17 bases between them. The CDR3 totals 15 residues. CDR3 nucleotides: TGTGCCAGCAGCACCTCCAGGACCTTGATCAATGAGCAGTTCTTC. It yields the protein CASSTSRTLINEQFF.

On this clone: Other DNA sequences of this sample code for an identical CDR3. The rearrangement uses TRBV4-1 and TRBJ2-3, with TRBD1 as a possible D gene (6 bases). Deletions cut 5 bases from V and 0 bases from J, with 12 bases between. The CDR3 is 15 residues long. CDR1 is MGHRA, CDR2 YSYEKL, per germline. The CDR3 coding sequence is TGCGCCAGCAGCGATACAGGGTCTAGCACAGATACGCAGTATTTT. Residues: CASSDTGSSTDTQYF.